This is a list of T cell receptor beta chains from one sample in a study of T-cell reconstitution after alpha-beta-depleted transplantation in children. Using its own MiXCR run on the PCR reads, TCRdb lists one record per CDR3 protein. Of about 610,000 distinct CDR3 sequences listed, roughly a tenth are singletons. The sample in question was PBMCs from the stem cell graft donor, obtained from the stem cell graft. Every receptor here comes from a human donor who donated a stem cell graft to a child with acute myeloid leukemia. Each CDR3 is given with its conserved first and last residue. The D gene is left open where the match is weak. Some rows have no size entry. The others give once, few or many, or a class for an expanded clone.

clone size	D gene	V gene	J gene	CDR3 DNA	CDR3 protein
few	NA	TRBV3-1	TRBJ2-2	TGTGCCAGCGAAAAAGGCGGATTTTCGAACACCGGGGAGCTGTTTTTT	CASEKGGFSNTGELFF
few	TRBD2	TRBV6-2/TRBV6-3	TRBJ2-2	TGTGCCAGCAGTCCCCTATTGGCGGGAGTTGTCACCGGGGAGCTGTTTTTT	CASSPLLAGVVTGELFF
NA	NA	TRBV7-9	TRBJ2-5	TGTGCCAGCACCTCAGTAGGTGGGGAGACCCAGTACTTC	CASTSVGGETQYF
NA	NA	TRBV6-5	TRBJ1-2	TGTGCCAGCAGTTCCCCTGACAGGAAAAATGGCTACACCTTC	CASSSPDRKNGYTF
few	TRBD1	TRBV28	TRBJ1-5	TGTGCCAGCGGATTATTCCAGGGGGCGGGTCAGCCCCAGCATTTT	CASGLFQGAGQPQHF
NA	NA	TRBV18	TRBJ1-1	TGTGCCAGCTCACCCTTCAGGGGAGAGGGCACTGAAGCTTTCTTT	CASSPFRGEGTEAFF
NA	TRBD2	TRBV7-9	TRBJ2-1	TGTGCCAGCAGCTTAGAAGTCCTAGCGGCTTACAATGAGCAGTTCTTC	CASSLEVLAAYNEQFF
NA	NA	TRBV5-6	TRBJ1-2	TGTGCCAGCAGCAGAAACAGGATTAACTATGGCTACACCTTC	CASSRNRINYGYTF
NA	NA	TRBV4-3	TRBJ2-5	TGCGCCAGCAGCCAAGAGGCCGAGCAAGAGACCCAGTACTTC	CASSQEAEQETQYF
many	NA	TRBV7-9	TRBJ2-7	TGTGCCAGCAGCTCCTCCGACGACAGGTCCTACGAGCAGTACTTC	CASSSSDDRSYEQYF
few	NA	TRBV30	TRBJ1-5	TGTGCCTGGAGTGAGATTATTGATCAGCCCCAGCATTTT	CAWSEIIDQPQHF
NA	NA	TRBV5-6	TRBJ2-1	TGTGCCAGCAGCACACCCAACCCCCGCGAGCAGTTCTTC	CASSTPNPREQFF
few	NA	TRBV28	TRBJ1-1	TGTGCCAGCAGTGAACAGGGAGAGAACACTGAAGCTTTCTTT	CASSEQGENTEAFF
few	NA	TRBV3-1	TRBJ2-1	TGTGCCAGCAGCCAAGGTCTTACTAGTTCCAATGAGCAGTTCTTC	CASSQGLTSSNEQFF
few	TRBD1	TRBV12-3/TRBV12-4	TRBJ2-4	TGTGCCAGCCAACCCGGACAGGGGGTAAAAAACATTCAGTACTTC	CASQPGQGVKNIQYF
few	TRBD1	TRBV6-5	TRBJ1-2	TGTGCCAGCAGTTACTCCAGGGGGCAGGGTGGCTACACCTTC	CASSYSRGQGGYTF
many	NA	TRBV20-1	TRBJ2-7	TGCAGTGCTAGAGCGGATACCTACGAGCAGTACTTC	CSARADTYEQYF
NA	TRBD2	TRBV14	TRBJ2-7	TGTGCCAGCAGCCAAGGAACTAGCGGGTACCGTTACGAGCAGTACTTC	CASSQGTSGYRYEQYF
few	NA	TRBV7-8	TRBJ1-2	TGTGCCAGCAGCTTAGGTGCCAGCTATGGCTACACCTTC	CASSLGASYGYTF
NA	TRBD1	TRBV25-1	TRBJ2-7	TGTGCCAGCAGCGCTCGTGGGACAGGGGGCTCGTACGAGCAGTACTTC	CASSARGTGGSYEQYF
NA	NA	TRBV30	TRBJ2-3	TGTGCCTGGGTCACAGATACGCAGTATTTT	CAWVTDTQYF
few	TRBD2	TRBV20-1	TRBJ2-3	TGCAGTGCTTTCTCCCAGGGCGGGAGGACTTCTAGCACAGATACGCAGTATTTT	CSAFSQGGRTSSTDTQYF
few	NA	TRBV9	TRBJ1-1	TGTGCCAGCAGCGGCCAGGGGCGGACTGAAGCTTTCTTT	CASSGQGRTEAFF
many	NA	TRBV20-1	TRBJ2-1	TGCAGTGCTAGTTTCGGGAGTTTGCGGGAGCAGTTCTTC	CSASFGSLREQFF
many	NA	TRBV5-1	TRBJ2-1	TGCGCCAGCAGCTTGGCTGGCGGGATCTACAATGAGCAGTTCTTC	CASSLAGGIYNEQFF
many	TRBD2	TRBV10-3	TRBJ2-1	TGTGCCATCAGTCCAGTCGGAGCGGGAGAATACAATGAGCAGTTCTTC	CAISPVGAGEYNEQFF
many	NA	TRBV7-9	TRBJ1-2	TGTGCCAGCAGCTTAGGAGGAGGGTTCGATGGCTACACCTTC	CASSLGGGFDGYTF
NA	NA	TRBV25-1	TRBJ1-4	TGTGCCAGCAGTAAAGGATCGGGGACAAGAGATGAAAAACTGTTTTTT	CASSKGSGTRDEKLFF
once	TRBD1	TRBV7-9	TRBJ1-2	TGTGCCAGCAGCTTAGACGGGACAGGGGGTGGCTATGGCTACACCTTC	CASSLDGTGGGYGYTF
many	NA	TRBV27	TRBJ2-1	TGTGCCAGCAGTTTATTCGATGGGTTGGGCAATGAGCAGTTCTTC	CASSLFDGLGNEQFF
NA	NA	TRBV28	TRBJ1-3	TGTGCCAGCAGGCAATCCGGAGGGAAGGCTGGAAACACCATATATTTT	CASRQSGGKAGNTIYF
few	TRBD1	TRBV6-5	TRBJ2-1	TGTGCCAGCAGTTACTCCCTGGACAGGGGGATCCGCGAGCAGTTCTTC	CASSYSLDRGIREQFF
few	NA	TRBV5-1	TRBJ2-3	TGCGCCAGCAGTGGGAGGACGCAGTATTTT	CASSGRTQYF
few	NA	TRBV6-2/TRBV6-3	TRBJ2-3	TGTGCCACCATGACTACCTACACAGATACGCAGTATTTT	CATMTTYTDTQYF
many	TRBD1	TRBV24-1	TRBJ2-1	TGTGCCACCAGTGAGCCTGGACAGGGCAAGCTCAATGAGCAGTTCTTC	CATSEPGQGKLNEQFF
few	TRBD1	TRBV29-1	TRBJ2-5	TGCAGCGTTGACGGCGGGACAGGGCTAAAAGAGACCCAGTACTTC	CSVDGGTGLKETQYF
many	NA	TRBV29-1	TRBJ2-7	TGCAGCGTTGGTGGGGGGCACCTTTCCTACGAGCAGTACTTC	CSVGGGHLSYEQYF
NA	NA	TRBV5-1	TRBJ2-7	TGCGCCAGCAGCTTGGCCCCGGACGGGTACGAGCAGTACTTC	CASSLAPDGYEQYF
few	TRBD1	TRBV20-1	TRBJ2-7	TGCAGTGCTAGAACCGGGACAGGGGTCTACGAGCAGTACTTC	CSARTGTGVYEQYF
few	NA	TRBV5-1	TRBJ2-5	TGCGCCAGCAGCTTGGCCATCGCATACCAAGAGACCCAGTACTTC	CASSLAIAYQETQYF